Sequencing of this T cell receptor beta chain was carried out in a study of blood T cells in healthy people across ages. Overall study findings and caveats: In long-lived donors, naive CD4+ cell counts and diversity exceeded those of aged donors. Donor CMV infection status was unknown, possibly confounding age-related changes in expanded clonotypes.

The study isolated at least 6.5 million PBMCs from each sample. CDR3 length: 14 amino acids. Trimming removed 1 base at V and 4 bases at J, with 9 bases between. Per germline, CDR1 SGHTA and CDR2 FQGTGA. A J-beta primer mix and a sample-barcoded 5' primer were used in a second PCR of about 6 to 12 cycles. Every cDNA was tagged by a template-switch adaptor with 12 random nucleotides. TCRdb called the 5' RACE reads again in MiXCR, with one record for every CDR3 protein. In the table there are hundreds of thousands of distinct CDR3 sequences, under 30% of which are singletons. Details on this clonotype: Its antigen is unknown.

This clonotype was sampled from a woman at least 80 years old in good health. The sequencing sample was made of blood. The chain combines TRBV7-3 with TRBJ2-3; D uncertain. In nucleotides, the CDR3 is TGTGCCAGCAGCTTAAACCCAGTAGCAGATACGCAGTATTTT. Translation: CASSLNPVADTQYF.